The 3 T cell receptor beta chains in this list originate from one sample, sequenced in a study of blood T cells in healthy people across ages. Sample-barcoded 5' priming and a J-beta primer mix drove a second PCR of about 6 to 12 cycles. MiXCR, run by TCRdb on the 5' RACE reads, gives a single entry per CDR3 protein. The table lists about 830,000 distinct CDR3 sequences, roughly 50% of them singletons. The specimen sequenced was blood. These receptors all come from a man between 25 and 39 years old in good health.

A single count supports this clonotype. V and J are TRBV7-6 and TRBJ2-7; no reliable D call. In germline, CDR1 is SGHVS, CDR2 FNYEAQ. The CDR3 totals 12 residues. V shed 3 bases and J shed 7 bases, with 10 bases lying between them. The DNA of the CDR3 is TGTGCCAGCAGCTTGCAGGTGACAGAGCAGTACTTC. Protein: CASSLQVTEQYF.

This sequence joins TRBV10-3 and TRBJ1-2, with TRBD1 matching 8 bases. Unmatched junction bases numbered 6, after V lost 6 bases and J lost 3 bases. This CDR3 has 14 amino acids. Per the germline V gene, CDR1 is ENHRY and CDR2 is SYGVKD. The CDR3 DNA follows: TGTGCCATCAGGAGTTTGACAGGGGACTATGGCTACACCTTC. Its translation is CAIRSLTGDYGYTF.

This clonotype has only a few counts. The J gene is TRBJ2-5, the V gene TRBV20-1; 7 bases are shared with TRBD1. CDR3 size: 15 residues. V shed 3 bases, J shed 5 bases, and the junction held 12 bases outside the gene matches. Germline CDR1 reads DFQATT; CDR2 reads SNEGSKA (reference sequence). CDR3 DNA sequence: TGCAGTGCTAGGGACAGGAGAGTCCCTGACGAGACCCAGTACTTC. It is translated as CSARDRRVPDETQYF.